A selection of T cell receptor beta chains follows, all from one sample in a study of blood T cells in healthy people across ages. TCRdb reanalysed the 5' RACE reads using MiXCR and keeps one entry per CDR3 protein. This table holds more than 650,000 distinct CDR3 sequences, 20% to 30% found once. This same sample was also part of a study on T cells of mothers and their children.

The sample taken for sequencing was blood. The receptors come from a boy between 10 and 17 years old in good health. The CDR3 runs from the conserved cysteine through the conserved F or W. A D gene is named only where the DNA matches it firmly. Clone size appears in some rows only: once, few, many, or a class for an expanded clone.

clone_size d_call j_call v_call cdr3_aa cdr3_nt
NA NA TRBJ2-3 TRBV24-1 CATSDLRTDTQYF TGTGCCACCAGTGATTTGCGCACAGATACGCAGTATTTT
NA NA TRBJ2-5 TRBV7-8 CASSLGGDLEETQYF TGTGCCAGCAGCTTAGGGGGGGACCTGGAGGAGACCCAGTACTTC
few TRBD2 TRBJ2-1 TRBV6-1 CASSGLAGVNGEQFF TGTGCCAGCAGTGGACTAGCGGGGGTTAACGGGGAGCAGTTCTTC
few TRBD2 TRBJ2-2 TRBV2 CASRPAGGPGGELFF TGTGCCAGCAGACCAGCGGGGGGCCCCGGGGGGGAGCTGTTTTTT
once NA TRBJ1-2 TRBV5-1 CASSLEEPTFYGYTF TGCGCCAGCAGCTTGGAAGAACCCACCTTTTATGGCTACACCTTC
NA NA TRBJ2-5 TRBV6-2/TRBV6-3 CASSYTGKETQYF TGTGCCAGCAGTTATACAGGGAAAGAGACCCAGTACTTC
many NA TRBJ2-1 TRBV7-9 CASSGGEQFF TGTGCCAGCAGCGGAGGTGAGCAGTTCTTC
NA NA TRBJ1-2 TRBV20-1 CSAIKGERYGYTF TGCAGTGCTATAAAGGGGGAACGATATGGCTACACCTTC
once TRBD1 TRBJ2-5 TRBV3-1 CASSLRTGGGRETRYF TGTGCCAGCAGCCTCCGGACAGGGGGAGGAAGGGAGACCCGGTACTTC
NA TRBD1 TRBJ1-4 TRBV27 CASSPQTGGGEKLFF TGTGCCAGCAGTCCACAGACAGGGGGGGGCGAAAAACTGTTTTTT
few TRBD1 TRBJ1-4 TRBV11-3 CASSLLTGEEEKLFF TGTGCCAGCAGCCTGTTGACAGGGGAGGAAGAAAAACTGTTTTTT
few NA TRBJ1-1 TRBV6-1 CASSEILGMNTEAFF TGTGCCAGCAGTGAAATTTTGGGGATGAACACTGAAGCTTTCTTT
NA NA TRBJ2-5 TRBV7-9 CASSLSDGSRQETQYF TGTGCCAGCAGCCTCTCGGACGGGAGCCGCCAAGAGACCCAGTACTTC
NA NA TRBJ2-6 TRBV29-1 CSARVSAGANVLTF TGCAGCGCCCGGGTCTCCGCTGGGGCCAACGTCCTGACTTTC
few NA TRBJ2-7 TRBV5-1 CASTLRGGYEQYF TGCGCCAGTACCCTGCGAGGTGGATACGAGCAGTACTTC
NA NA TRBJ1-1 TRBV5-4 CASSLTQGDTEAFF TGTGCCAGCAGCCTGACACAGGGAGACACTGAAGCTTTCTTT
few NA TRBJ1-1 TRBV28 CASSFLGKYTEAFF TGTGCCAGCAGTTTTCTGGGAAAGTACACTGAAGCTTTCTTT
NA NA TRBJ2-7 TRBV12-3/TRBV12-4 CASSQEGHFYEQYF TGTGCCAGCAGCCAAGAAGGACACTTCTACGAGCAGTACTTC
few NA TRBJ2-3 TRBV29-1 CSVVMRDADTQYF TGCAGCGTCGTTATGAGGGATGCCGATACGCAGTATTTT
few NA TRBJ2-5 TRBV7-6 CASSSERGRGTQYF TGTGCCAGCAGCTCGGAGAGGGGCCGGGGGACCCAGTACTTC
NA NA TRBJ2-7 TRBV28 CASSFGRQPYEQYF TGTGCCAGCAGTTTCGGACGGCAGCCCTACGAGCAGTACTTC
NA TRBD1 TRBJ1-1 TRBV28 CASSPDRWGTEAFF TGTGCCAGCAGCCCGGACAGGTGGGGCACTGAAGCTTTCTTT
few NA TRBJ1-4 TRBV29-1 CSVASGATNEKLFF TGCAGCGTTGCTTCGGGGGCAACTAATGAAAAACTGTTTTTT
few TRBD1 TRBJ1-2 TRBV6-5 CATAFGQGGTRGGYTF TGTGCCACCGCCTTCGGACAGGGAGGGACCCGGGGTGGCTACACCTTC
NA NA TRBJ2-7 TRBV20-1 CSARGGLPYEQYF TGCAGTGCTAGAGGGGGACTTCCCTACGAGCAGTACTTC
once NA TRBJ1-2 TRBV12-3/TRBV12-4 CASRRGDRGGYTF TGTGCCAGCAGAAGGGGGGACCGGGGAGGCTACACCTTC
few NA TRBJ1-2 TRBV12-3/TRBV12-4 CASSFTYYGYTF TGTGCCAGCAGTTTCACGTACTATGGCTACACCTTC
once TRBD1 TRBJ2-7 TRBV5-1 CASSGTGRVYEQYF TGCGCCAGTTCCGGGACAGGCCGAGTCTACGAGCAGTACTTC
NA NA TRBJ2-5 TRBV30 CAWRYYGNEPFF TGTGCCTGGAGGTATTACGGCAATGAGCCGTTCTTC
NA NA TRBJ2-7 TRBV5-5 CASSSDTPGRIEQYF TGTGCCAGCAGCTCGGACACTCCAGGCAGGATCGAGCAGTACTTC
NA TRBD1 TRBJ1-5 TRBV20-1 CSAGGSNSNQPQHF TGCAGTGCAGGGGGCTCCAATAGCAATCAGCCCCAGCATTTT
NA TRBD2 TRBJ2-1 TRBV6-2/TRBV6-3 CASSKEGLAGPEQFF TGTGCCAGCAGTAAAGAAGGACTAGCGGGTCCTGAGCAGTTCTTC
NA TRBD1 TRBJ2-7 TRBV12-3/TRBV12-4 CASRSGGRNEQYF TGTGCCAGCAGATCAGGGGGCCGAAACGAGCAGTACTTC
NA NA TRBJ1-1 TRBV5-5 CASSLAGYVNTEAFF TGTGCCAGCAGCTTGGCAGGGTATGTGAACACTGAAGCTTTCTTT
NA TRBD1 TRBJ1-6 TRBV20-1 CSATNRGQSYNSPLHF TGCAGTGCAACAAACAGGGGGCAATCCTATAATTCACCCCTCCACTTT
NA TRBD1 TRBJ1-1 TRBV20-1 CSALQGIWNTEAFF TGCAGTGCCTTACAGGGGATCTGGAACACTGAAGCTTTCTTT
NA NA TRBJ1-1 TRBV11-2 CASSLFVDGTEAFF TGTGCCAGCAGCCTGTTCGTGGATGGGACTGAAGCTTTCTTT
NA NA TRBJ2-7 TRBV3-1 CASSPSSIAYEQYF TGTGCCAGCAGCCCAAGCAGCATTGCCTACGAGCAGTACTTC
NA NA TRBJ2-5 TRBV19 CASSGQLGGETQYF TGTGCCAGTAGTGGACAGCTCGGAGGAGAGACCCAGTACTTC
NA NA TRBJ2-3 TRBV12-3/TRBV12-4 CASAKAPRKDTQYF TGTGCCAGTGCAAAAGCCCCTCGCAAAGATACGCAGTATTTT
few NA TRBJ2-7 TRBV5-1 CASSLYGTGQYEQYF TGCGCCAGCAGCTTGTATGGGACGGGACAATACGAGCAGTACTTC
NA TRBD1 TRBJ2-1 TRBV12-5 CASTPDRGNEQFF TGTGCTAGTACCCCGGACAGGGGCAATGAGCAGTTCTTC
NA NA TRBJ1-6 TRBV4-1 CASSQETLYNSPLHF TGCGCCAGCAGCCAAGAGACACTCTATAATTCACCCCTCCACTTT
few TRBD1 TRBJ1-1 TRBV2 CASNPQGGFAEAFF TGTGCCAGCAATCCACAGGGGGGGTTCGCTGAAGCTTTCTTT
NA NA TRBJ1-3 TRBV29-1 CSVEGDGTGGNTIYF TGCAGCGTTGAAGGGGACGGAACCGGTGGAAACACCATATATTTT
NA NA TRBJ2-3 TRBV4-1 CASSHPPARGDTQYF TGCGCCAGCAGCCATCCGCCGGCCCGGGGAGATACGCAGTATTTT
NA NA TRBJ2-1 TRBV27 CASSLWDGPYNEQFF TGTGCCAGCAGTTTATGGGACGGGCCCTACAATGAGCAGTTCTTC
NA TRBD2 TRBJ2-5 TRBV20-1 CSAPGLAGFGETQYF TGCAGTGCCCCGGGACTAGCGGGGTTTGGAGAGACCCAGTACTTC
few TRBD2 TRBJ2-3 TRBV7-2 CASSLVGLAASSTDTQYF TGTGCCAGCAGCTTAGTCGGACTAGCAGCTTCTAGCACAGATACGCAGTATTTT
NA TRBD2 TRBJ2-1 TRBV6-1 CASSDSGGSSYNEQFF TGTGCCAGCAGTGATTCGGGGGGGAGCTCCTACAATGAGCAGTTCTTC
few NA TRBJ1-4 TRBV10-3 CAISPGPGEKLFF TGTGCCATCAGTCCGGGGCCGGGGGAAAAACTGTTTTTT
few TRBD1 TRBJ2-5 TRBV5-1 CASSFWTGEETQYF TGCGCCAGCAGCTTTTGGACAGGGGAAGAGACCCAGTACTTC
NA TRBD2 TRBJ2-1 TRBV3-1 CASSPQRGSSYNEQFF TGTGCCAGCAGCCCTCAGCGGGGTAGCTCCTACAATGAGCAGTTCTTC
NA NA TRBJ1-1 TRBV6-2/TRBV6-3 CASSRAGTETFF TGTGCCAGCAGTCGGGCGGGCACTGAAACTTTCTTT
few TRBD2 TRBJ2-1 TRBV5-1 CASTFSGGEGEQFF TGCGCCAGCACCTTTAGCGGGGGAGAGGGTGAGCAGTTCTTC
NA NA TRBJ1-1 TRBV5-1 CASSLLGAGNTEAFF TGCGCCAGCAGCTTATTAGGGGCTGGAAACACTGAAGCTTTCTTT
few NA TRBJ2-6 TRBV29-1 CSVEGTEVSGANVLTF TGCAGCGTTGAAGGAACAGAAGTCTCTGGGGCCAACGTCCTGACTTTC
NA NA TRBJ2-5 TRBV12-3/TRBV12-4 CASSYWRAPPYF TGTGCCAGCAGTTATTGGAGGGCCCCCCCATACTTC
NA NA TRBJ2-5 TRBV7-2 CASSSPPYGTQYF TGTGCCAGCAGCTCACCGCCTTATGGGACCCAGTACTTC